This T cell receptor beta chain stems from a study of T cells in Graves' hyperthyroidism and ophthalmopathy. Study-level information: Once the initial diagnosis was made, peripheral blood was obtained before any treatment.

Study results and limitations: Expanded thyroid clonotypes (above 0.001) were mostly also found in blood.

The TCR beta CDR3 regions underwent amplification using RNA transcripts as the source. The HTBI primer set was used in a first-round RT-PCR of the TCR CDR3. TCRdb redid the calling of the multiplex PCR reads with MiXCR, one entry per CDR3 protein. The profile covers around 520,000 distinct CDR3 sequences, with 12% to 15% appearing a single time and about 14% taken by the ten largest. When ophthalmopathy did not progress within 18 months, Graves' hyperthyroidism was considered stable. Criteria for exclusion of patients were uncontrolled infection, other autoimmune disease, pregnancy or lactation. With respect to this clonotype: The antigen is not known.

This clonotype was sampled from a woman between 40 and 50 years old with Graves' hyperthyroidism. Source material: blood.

The chain's CDR3 is CAISESIGGYEQYF. In nucleotides, the CDR3 is TGTGCCATCAGTGAGTCAATCGGGGGTTACGAGCAGTACTTC. The chain has TRBV10-3 and TRBJ2-7; perhaps TRBD2 as D (6 bases). CDR1 and CDR2 (germline): ENHRY, SYGVKD. V dropped 0 bases and J dropped 4 bases, with 10 bases sitting between them. The CDR3 length is 14 residues.